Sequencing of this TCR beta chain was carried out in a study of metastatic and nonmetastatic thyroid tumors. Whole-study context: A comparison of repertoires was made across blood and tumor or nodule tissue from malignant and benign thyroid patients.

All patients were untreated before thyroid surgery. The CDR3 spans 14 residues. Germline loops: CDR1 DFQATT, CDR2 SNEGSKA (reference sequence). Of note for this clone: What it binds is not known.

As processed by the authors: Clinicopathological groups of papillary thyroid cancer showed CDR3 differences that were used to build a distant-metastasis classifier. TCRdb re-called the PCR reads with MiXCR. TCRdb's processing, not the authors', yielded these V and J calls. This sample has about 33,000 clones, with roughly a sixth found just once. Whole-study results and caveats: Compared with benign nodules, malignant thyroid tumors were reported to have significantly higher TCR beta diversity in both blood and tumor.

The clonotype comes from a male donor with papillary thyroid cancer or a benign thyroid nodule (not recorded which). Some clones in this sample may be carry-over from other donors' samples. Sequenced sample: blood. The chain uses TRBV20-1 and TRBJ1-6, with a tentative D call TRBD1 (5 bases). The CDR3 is CSGVQGRNNSPLHF. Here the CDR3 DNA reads TGCAGCGGAGTTCAGGGACGGAATAATTCACCCCTCCACTTT.